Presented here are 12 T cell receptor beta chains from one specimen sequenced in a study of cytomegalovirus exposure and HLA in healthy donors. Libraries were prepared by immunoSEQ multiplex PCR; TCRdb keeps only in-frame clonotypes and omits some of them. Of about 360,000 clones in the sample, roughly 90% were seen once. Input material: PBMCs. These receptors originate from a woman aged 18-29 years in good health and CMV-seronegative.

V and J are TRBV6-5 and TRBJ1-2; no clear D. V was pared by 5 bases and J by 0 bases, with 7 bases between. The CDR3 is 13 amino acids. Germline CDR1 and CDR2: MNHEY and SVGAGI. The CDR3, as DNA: TGTGCCAGCAGTATACACGCTAACTATGGCTACACCTTC. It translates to CASSIHANYGYTF.

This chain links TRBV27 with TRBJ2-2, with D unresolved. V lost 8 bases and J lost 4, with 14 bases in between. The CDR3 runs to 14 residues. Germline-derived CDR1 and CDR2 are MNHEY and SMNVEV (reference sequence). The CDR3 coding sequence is TGTGCCAGCTCGGCGAGCAGGATCACCGGGGAGCTGTTTTTT. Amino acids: CASSASRITGELFF.

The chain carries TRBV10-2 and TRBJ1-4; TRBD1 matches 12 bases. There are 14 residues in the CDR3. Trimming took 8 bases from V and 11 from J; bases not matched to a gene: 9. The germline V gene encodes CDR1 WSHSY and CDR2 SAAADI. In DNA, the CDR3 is TGCGCCAGCCAGGGGGGACAGGGGGCAGGGAAACTGTTTTTT. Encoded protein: CASQGGQGAGKLFF.

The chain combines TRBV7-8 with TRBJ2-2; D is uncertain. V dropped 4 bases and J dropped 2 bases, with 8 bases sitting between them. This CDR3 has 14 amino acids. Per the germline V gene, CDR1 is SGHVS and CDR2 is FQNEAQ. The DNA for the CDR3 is TGTGCCAGCAGCTCCCTGGGCAACACCGGGGAGCTGTTTTTT. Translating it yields CASSSLGNTGELFF.

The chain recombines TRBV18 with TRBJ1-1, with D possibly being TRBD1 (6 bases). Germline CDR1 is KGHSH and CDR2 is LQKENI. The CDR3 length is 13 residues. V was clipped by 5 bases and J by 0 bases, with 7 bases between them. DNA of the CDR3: TGTGCCAGCTCAACAGGGTTGAACACTGAAGCTTTCTTT. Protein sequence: CASSTGLNTEAFF.

The CDR3: CASSSTGGYYGYTF. CDR3 DNA: TGTGCCAGCAGCTCAACAGGGGGGTACTATGGCTACACCTTC. J is TRBJ1-2 and V is TRBV27, with TRBD1 matching 8 bases. This CDR3 spans 14 amino acids. The germline gives CDR1 MNHEY, CDR2 SMNVEV (reference sequence). Trimming took 6 bases from V and 3 from J; bases not matched to a gene: 6.

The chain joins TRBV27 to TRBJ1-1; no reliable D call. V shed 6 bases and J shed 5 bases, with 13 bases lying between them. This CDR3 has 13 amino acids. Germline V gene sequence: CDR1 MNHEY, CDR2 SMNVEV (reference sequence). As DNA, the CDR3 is TGTGCCAGCAGCCCCGGGGTCCTGACTGAAGCTTTCTTT. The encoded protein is CASSPGVLTEAFF.

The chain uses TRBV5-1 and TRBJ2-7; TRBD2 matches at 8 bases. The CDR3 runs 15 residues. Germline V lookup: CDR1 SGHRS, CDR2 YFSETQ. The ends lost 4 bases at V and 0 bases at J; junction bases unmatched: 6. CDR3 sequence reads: CASSLSGTSSYEQYF. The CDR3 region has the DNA TGCGCCAGCAGCCTATCCGGGACTAGCTCCTACGAGCAGTACTTC.

CDR3 protein: CAGARDFRTDTQYF. CDR3 nucleotide sequence: TGTGCCGGAGCCAGGGACTTTCGCACAGATACGCAGTATTTT. The J gene is TRBJ2-3, the V gene TRBV28; perhaps TRBD2 as D (6 bases). The V and J ends lost 11 bases and 1 base respectively, with 16 bases between them. The CDR3 is 14 amino acids. Germline loops: CDR1 MDHEN, CDR2 SYDVKM.

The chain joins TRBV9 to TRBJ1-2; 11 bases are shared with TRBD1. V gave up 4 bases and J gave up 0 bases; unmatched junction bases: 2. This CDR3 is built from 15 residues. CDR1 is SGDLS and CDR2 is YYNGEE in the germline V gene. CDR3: CASSQGQGANYGYTF. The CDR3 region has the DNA TGTGCCAGCAGCCAGGGACAGGGGGCTAACTATGGCTACACCTTC.

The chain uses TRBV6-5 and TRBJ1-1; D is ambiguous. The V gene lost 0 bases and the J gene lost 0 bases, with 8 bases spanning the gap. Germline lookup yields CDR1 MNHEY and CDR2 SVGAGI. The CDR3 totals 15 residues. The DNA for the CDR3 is TGTGCCAGCAGTTACTCGCGGGTTTTGAACACTGAAGCTTTCTTT. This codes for CASSYSRVLNTEAFF.

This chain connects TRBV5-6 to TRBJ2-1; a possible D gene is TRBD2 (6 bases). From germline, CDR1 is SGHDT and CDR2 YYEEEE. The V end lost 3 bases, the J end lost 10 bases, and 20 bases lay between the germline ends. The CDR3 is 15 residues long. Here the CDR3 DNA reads TGTGCCAGCAGCTCTACTCGGGGAAATCGGGGGGAGCAGTTCTTC. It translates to CASSSTRGNRGEQFF. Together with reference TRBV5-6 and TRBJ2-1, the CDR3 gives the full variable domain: DAGVTQSPTHLIKTRGQQVTLRCSPKSGHDTVSWYQQALGQGPQFIFQYYEEEERQRGNFPDRFSGHQFPNYSSELNVNALLLGDSALYLCASSSTRGNRGEQFFGPGTRLTVL.